These 20 T cell receptor beta chains originate from one sample sequenced in a study of molecular identifiers for immune sequencing clone quantification. A single record per CDR3 protein comes from TCRdb applying MiXCR to the PCR reads. The profile shows some 680,000 distinct CDR3 sequences, roughly 23% of them singletons. Specimen: naive CD8+ T cells from blood, with Jurkat cell RNA spiked in. Subset in this sample: FACS-sorted CD8+CD4-CCR7+CD45RA+ naive T cells. These receptors all come from a human donor in good health. Some libraries in this study had Jurkat cell RNA spiked in.

As concerns this clonotype: This may be a read error, as it is one base from a much larger clone. The rearrangement links TRBV7-9 to TRBJ2-7; maybe TRBD2 (6 bases). Per the germline V gene, CDR1 is SEHNR and CDR2 is FQNEAQ (reference sequence). CDR3 length equals 15 residues. The V gene lost 5 bases and the J gene lost 2 bases, with 16 bases spanning the gap. This CDR3 is CASSIGSGGPYEQYF. DNA for the CDR3: TGTGCCAGCAGCATAGGTTCCGGGGGTCCCTACGAGCAGTACTTC.

Notes on this clonotype: A much bigger clone sits one base away, suggesting this may be a read error. The chain joins TRBV5-4 to TRBJ1-1, with unresolved D. In germline, CDR1 is SGHNT, CDR2 YYREEE (reference sequence). The CDR3 covers 14 residues. CDR3 coding DNA: TGTGCCATCAGCGCGTGGCTGATGAACACTGAAGCTTTCTTT. Its translation: CAISAWLMNTEAFF.

At least ten counts were recorded for this clonotype. V and J are TRBV5-8 and TRBJ1-5; D gene uncertain. CDR1 is SGHTS and CDR2 is YDEGEE in the germline V gene. The CDR3 runs 14 residues. The V and J ends lost 0 bases and 2 bases respectively, with 6 bases between them. CDR3 in amino acids: CASSLVRGNQPQHF. DNA for the CDR3: TGTGCCAGCAGCTTGGTACGAGGCAATCAGCCCCAGCATTTT. The entire variable domain, with the rest obtained from reference TRBV5-8 and TRBJ1-5, is as follows: EAGVTQSPTHLIKTRGQQATLRCSPISGHTSVYWYQQALGLGLQFLLWYDEGEERNRGNFPPRFSGRQFPNYSSELNVNALELEDSALYLCASSLVRGNQPQHFGDGTRLSIL.

Many counts were recorded for this clonotype. This chain links TRBV4-3 with TRBJ2-7; D gene unclear. The germline gives CDR1 LGHNA, CDR2 YSLEER. The CDR3 is made up of 14 amino acids. V lost 1 base, J lost 4 bases, and 11 bases lay in between. Written as DNA, the CDR3 is TGCGCCAGCAGCCAAGGAACACGTGGGTACGAGCAGTACTTC. It is translated as CASSQGTRGYEQYF.

As to this clonotype: A much larger clone lies a single base off, so this may be a read error. V gene TRBV27 combines with J gene TRBJ1-5; 8 nucleotides agree with TRBD1. The V gene end was trimmed by 5 bases and the J gene end by 6 bases; junction bases not matched to a gene: 6. This CDR3 comprises 14 residues. Germline lookup yields CDR1 MNHEY and CDR2 SMNVEV (reference sequence). The CDR3 is CASSQAGGSQPQHF. The CDR3 coding sequence is TGTGCCAGCAGTCAAGCAGGGGGCAGTCAGCCCCAGCATTTT.

This clonotype appeared a few times. This chain joins TRBV5-5 and TRBJ2-7; TRBD1 agrees at 10 bases. This CDR3 comprises 14 residues. Germline loops: CDR1 SGHKS, CDR2 YYEKEE (reference sequence). V shed 3 bases, J shed 3 bases, and the junction held 3 bases outside the gene matches. The CDR3 DNA sequence: TGTGCCAGCAGCTGGGGACAGGGGCTCTACGAGCAGTACTTC. Translated, it gives CASSWGQGLYEQYF.

This clonotype was counted many times. The rearrangement uses TRBV7-6 and TRBJ2-3; D ambiguous. The CDR3 sequence is 12 residues long. V shed 2 bases and J shed 4 bases, with 4 bases lying between them. Germline CDR1 is SGHVS and CDR2 is FNYEAQ. CDR3 in amino acids: CASSLFADTQYF. The DNA of the CDR3 is TGTGCCAGCAGCTTATTTGCAGATACGCAGTATTTT. Complete variable domain (other parts from reference TRBV7-6 and TRBJ2-3): GAGVSQSPRYKVTKRGQDVALRCDPISGHVSLYWYRQALGQGPEFLTYFNYEAQQDKSGLPNDRFSAERPEGSISTLTIQRTEQRDSAMYRCASSLFADTQYFGPGTRLTVL.

This clonotype was seen a few times. The chain carries TRBV3-1 and TRBJ1-1, with TRBD1 as a possible D gene (5 bases). From germline, CDR1 is LGHDT and CDR2 YNNKEL (reference sequence). The V and J ends lost 2 bases and 5 bases respectively, with 21 bases between them. This CDR3 is built from 17 residues. The CDR3 region has the DNA TGTGCCAGCAGCCAAATCGGGGGGACCGACCCAGATACTGAAGCTTTCTTT. It translates to CASSQIGGTDPDTEAFF.

This clonotype was counted between two and nine times. V gene TRBV9 combines with J gene TRBJ2-5; 12 bases line up with TRBD2. This CDR3 is built from 16 residues. Germline-derived CDR1 and CDR2 are SGDLS and YYNGEE. V lost 0 bases to trimming and J lost 5 bases; unmatched junction nucleotides: 5. The CDR3, as DNA: TGTGCCAGCAGCGTAGATCGACTAGCGGGGGTTGAGACCCAGTACTTC. This gives the protein CASSVDRLAGVETQYF. The full variable domain, completed using reference TRBV9 and TRBJ2-5, is DSGVTQTPKHLITATGQRVTLRCSPRSGDLSVYWYQQSLDQGLQFLIQYYNGEERAKGNILERFSAQQFPDLHSELNLSSLELGDSALYFCASSVDRLAGVETQYFGPGTRLLVL.

V usage is TRBV11-2 and J usage is TRBJ2-5; D gene unclear. The germline V gene has CDR1 SGHAT and CDR2 FQNNGV. The V gene lost 0 bases and the J gene lost 5 bases, with 7 bases spanning the gap. The CDR3 length is 13 residues. For the CDR3, the DNA is TGTGCCAGCAGCTTAGAAGACTGGGAGACCCAGTACTTC. Its translation: CASSLEDWETQYF. Drawing the rest from reference TRBV11-2 and TRBJ2-5, the complete variable domain is EAGVAQSPRYKIIEKRQSVAFWCNPISGHATLYWYQQILGQGPKLLIQFQNNGVVDDSQLPKDRFSAERLKGVDSTLKIQPAKLEDSAVYLCASSLEDWETQYFGPGTRLLVL.

This chain connects TRBV7-6 to TRBJ2-7; tentative D call: TRBD1 (5 bases). V lost 1 base and J lost 2, with 12 bases in between. The germline CDR1 and CDR2 sequences are SGHVS and FNYEAQ. CDR3 length: 15 amino acids. CDR3 nucleotides: TGTGCCAGCAGCTTAGAAGGACAATTCCCCTACGAGCAGTACTTC. The encoded protein is CASSLEGQFPYEQYF.

V is TRBV6-5 and J is TRBJ1-2; D might be TRBD1 (6 bases). The CDR3 extends over 12 amino acids. From germline, CDR1 is MNHEY and CDR2 SVGAGI. V was shortened by 4 bases and J by 12 bases, with 15 bases between the two germline ends. Written as DNA, the CDR3 is TGTGCCAGCAGTTCATCAGGGGTCGGCCACACCTTC. Protein product: CASSSSGVGHTF.

This clonotype was counted a few times. The gene calls are TRBV19 and TRBJ2-5; tentative D call: TRBD2 (6 bases). V was trimmed by 1 base and J by 2 bases, leaving 8 bases between them. The V gene's germline CDR1 is LNHDA and CDR2 SQIVND (reference sequence). This CDR3 is built from 14 residues. The chain's CDR3 is CASSIAGRQETQYF. The CDR3, as DNA: TGTGCCAGTAGTATAGCCGGGAGACAAGAGACCCAGTACTTC.

This clonotype was picked up many times. V gene TRBV28 combines with J gene TRBJ2-7, with D possibly matching TRBD1 (5 bases). The CDR3 sequence is 16 residues long. Germline CDR1 and CDR2: MDHEN and SYDVKM. V gave up 7 bases and J gave up 0 bases, with 19 bases separating them. The CDR3 is CASIPDKGYSSYEQYF. DNA of the CDR3: TGTGCCAGCATTCCCGATAAGGGGTACAGCTCCTACGAGCAGTACTTC. The whole variable domain, filled in from reference TRBV28 and TRBJ2-7, reads DVKVTQSSRYLVKRTGEKVFLECVQDMDHENMFWYRQDPGLGLRLIYFSYDVKMKEKGDIPEGYSVSREKKERFSLILESASTNQTSMYLCASIPDKGYSSYEQYFGPGTRLTVT.

This clonotype was observed many times. The chain combines TRBV20-1 with TRBJ2-2; no clear D gene. Germline assignment: CDR1 DFQATT and CDR2 SNEGSKA (reference sequence). V dropped 1 base and J dropped 6 bases, with 6 bases sitting between them. The CDR3 extends over 12 amino acids. CDR3 sequence: CSARVEAGELFF. The CDR3 nucleotides read TGCAGTGCTAGAGTTGAGGCCGGGGAGCTGTTTTTT.

V gene TRBV29-1 combines with J gene TRBJ2-7; no clear D. The V end lost 0 bases, the J end lost 0 bases, and 3 bases lay between the germline ends. The V gene's germline CDR1 is SQVTM and CDR2 ANQGSEA. This CDR3 spans 12 amino acids. The CDR3 coding sequence is TGCAGCGTTGAAGACTACTCCTACGAGCAGTACTTC. Its protein product is CSVEDYSYEQYF.

There are many counts of this clonotype. The V and J genes are TRBV4-1 and TRBJ1-2; no clear D gene. Germline V gene data show CDR1 as MGHRA and CDR2 as YSYEKL. This CDR3 contains 15 residues. V shed 0 bases and J shed 4 bases, with 12 bases lying between them. CDR3 sequence (DNA): TGCGCCAGCAGCCAAGAATCGGCGCTTGCCTATGGCTACACCTTC. Protein product: CASSQESALAYGYTF.

This chain connects TRBV27 to TRBJ1-2; TRBD1 matches 7 bases. CDR1 is MNHEY and CDR2 is SMNVEV in the germline V gene (reference sequence). The CDR3 is 16 residues long. J gave up 0 bases and V 4 bases, and 8 bases lay outside the gene matches. The CDR3 DNA is TGTGCCAGCAGTTCAAGCCGGGACAGAGCTAACTATGGCTACACCTTC. Translated: CASSSSRDRANYGYTF.

This clonotype was seen ten or more times. V and J are TRBV12-3 or TRBV12-4 and TRBJ2-2; 10 positions agree with TRBD1. The trim removed 5 bases at V and 5 bases at J, leaving 8 bases unmatched. The length of the CDR3 is 16 residues. As DNA, the CDR3 is TGTGCCAGCAGTCCGACAGGGGGCAGTAGTACCGGGGAGCTGTTTTTT. Translating gives CASSPTGGSSTGELFF.

A few counts support this clonotype. V and J are TRBV6-1 and TRBJ1-2; D is uncertain. Germline CDR1 reads MNHNS; CDR2 reads SASEGT. V was shortened by 2 bases and J by 8 bases, with 12 bases between the two germline ends. This CDR3 region has 13 residues. The CDR3 nucleotides are TGTGCCAGCAGTGAATGGGAACAGCAAGGCTACACCTTC. It specifies CASSEWEQQGYTF.